There are many counts of the clone carrying this TCR beta chain. These data belong to a study of Graves' ophthalmopathy and Graves' hyperthyroidism. Fresh peripheral blood (roughly 9.7 ml) yielded the PBMCs. Amplification from RNA transcripts yielded the TCR beta CDR3 regions. RT-PCR with HTBI primers came first, then second-round multiplex PCR. MiXCR was run by TCRdb on the multiplex PCR reads, yielding one entry per CDR3 protein. The table shows roughly 170,000 distinct CDR3 sequences, with 39% occurring only once. This TCR came from a man aged 30-40 years with Graves' ophthalmopathy. Sequencing used peripheral blood.

The CDR3 region has the DNA TGTGCCAGCAAACTGGGACATTCGAACACTGAAGCTTTCTTT. Amino acids: CASKLGHSNTEAFF. V is TRBV7-3 and J is TRBJ1-1; TRBD1 might be the D (6 bases). CDR1 and CDR2 from the germline V gene are SGHTA and FQGTGA. The CDR3 contains 14 residues. Trimming took off 7 bases at V and 1 base at J, with 13 bases between the two ends.